This entry lists 28 T cell receptor beta chains sequenced from one sample in a study of T cells in women clearing cervical HPV infection. The table came from immunoSEQ multiplex PCR; TCRdb's copy has only in-frame clones and leaves some out. The table lists about 31,000 clones. The specimen was blood buffy coat. These receptors were taken from a woman between 18 and 75 years old with a cervical HPV16 infection that either progressed to CIN3+ or cleared (not recorded which).

Turning to this clone: The read ends 3 residues shy of where the CDR3 ends; the end is completed using the germline J gene. The rearrangement links TRBV27 to TRBJ2-3; 8 positions match TRBD2. Germline lookup yields CDR1 MNHEY and CDR2 SMNVEV (reference sequence). This CDR3 comprises 17 residues. V shed 3 bases and J 0 bases; nucleotides not matched to a gene: 8. Incomplete CDR3 DNA: TGTGCCAGCAGTTTTTGGATGGCGGGAGGAAGCACAGATACG. It yields the protein CASSFWMAGGSTDT. The CDR3, in full, reads CASSFWMAGGSTDTQYF.

According to its frequency, this clone is medium-sized. The CDR3 end is not reached by the read, which stops 3 residues before it; the germline J gene fills it in. This rearrangement joins TRBV18 to TRBJ2-3; D is perhaps TRBD1 (6 bases). V lost 4 bases and J lost 5, with 19 bases in between. The CDR3 extends over 16 amino acids. Germline-derived CDR1 and CDR2 are KGHSH and LQKENI. The CDR3 bases that were read are TGTGCCAGCTCACTGACCGGGACACCTACGGGAGATACG. It yields the protein CASSLTGTPTGDT. The CDR3 reads in full as CASSLTGTPTGDTQYF.

About this clone itself: The CDR3 end is not reached by the read, which stops 3 residues before it; the germline J gene fills it in. The rearrangement uses TRBV5-1 and TRBJ1-1; D not resolved. V was pared by 5 bases and J by 5 bases, with 16 bases between. This CDR3 is 14 amino acids long. CDR1 is SGHRS, CDR2 YFSETQ, per germline. This chain's CDR3 is CASSFGLVETEAFF. The DNA read from the CDR3 is TGCGCCAGCAGTTTTGGTTTAGTAGAGACTGAA.

Notes on this clone: The CDR3 is cut off 3 residues early in the read; its end comes from the germline J gene. The chain couples TRBV19 to TRBJ1-2, with D perhaps TRBD1 (5 bases). The CDR3 spans 14 residues. The germline V gene has CDR1 LNHDA and CDR2 SQIVND (reference sequence). CDR3 amino acids: CASSVGLKYNDYTF. The part of the CDR3 DNA that was read is TGTGCCAGTAGTGTGGGGCTTAAATACAATGAC. Using reference TRBV19 and TRBJ1-2 for the parts outside the CDR3, the full variable domain is DGGITQSPKYLFRKEGQNVTLSCEQNLNHDAMYWYRQDPGQGLRLIYYSQIVNDFQKGDIAEGYSVSREKKESFPLTVTSAQKNPTAFYLCASSVGLKYNDYTFGSGTRLTVV.

As for this clone: The read gets to within 3 residues of the CDR3 end, and the germline J gene fills in the rest. The chain is built from TRBV18 and TRBJ2-7, with 7 bases lining up with TRBD1. The CDR3 is 14 residues long. Germline CDR1 reads KGHSH; CDR2 reads LQKENI. J was trimmed by 3 bases and V by 2 bases; bases with no gene match: 4. CDR3 bases read: TGTGCCAGCTCACCATCCGGACAGGACTACGAG. It encodes CASSPSGQDYE. The complete CDR3 protein is CASSPSGQDYEQYF.

Concerning this clone: The CDR3 end falls 3 residues outside the read, so it is completed with the germline J gene. The V gene is TRBV19, the J gene TRBJ1-1; D gene uncertain. Germline V CDR1 and CDR2: LNHDA, SQIVND (reference sequence). This CDR3 is 13 amino acids long. CDR3 amino acids: CASSINSYLMAFF. Incomplete CDR3 DNA: TGTGCCAGTAGTATTAACAGTTACCTAATG.

Turning to this clone: The sequence runs out 3 residues before the end of the CDR3; the remainder is reconstructed from the germline J gene. The chain employs TRBV18 and TRBJ2-7; TRBD1 matches 8 bases. The ends lost 6 bases at V and 6 bases at J; junction bases unmatched: 4. The CDR3 is 12 amino acids. Germline CDR1 KGHSH, CDR2 LQKENI. The CDR3 DNA, read in part, is TGTGCCAGCTCCCCCGACAGGGGCGAG. It codes for CASSPDRGE. The entire CDR3 reads CASSPDRGEQYF.

Comment on this clone: The read finishes 3 residues shy of the CDR3 end, and the germline J gene is used to complete it. The chain links TRBV19 to TRBJ2-7, with a weak D call TRBD1 (6 bases). CDR3 length: 15 amino acids. Germline V gene lookup returns CDR1 LNHDA and CDR2 SQIVND (reference sequence). The V gene lost 1 base and the J gene lost 5 bases, with 15 bases spanning the gap. The CDR3: CASSIGGRGHNEQYF. The sequenced part of the CDR3 DNA is TGTGCCAGTAGTATAGGGGGCAGGGGTCACAACGAG. The variable domain in full, completed from reference TRBV19 and TRBJ2-7, reads DGGITQSPKYLFRKEGQNVTLSCEQNLNHDAMYWYRQDPGQGLRLIYYSQIVNDFQKGDIAEGYSVSREKKESFPLTVTSAQKNPTAFYLCASSIGGRGHNEQYFGPGTRLTVT.

In the case of this clone: The CDR3 goes on 3 residues after the read ends, and that part is filled in from the germline J gene. J is TRBJ1-2 and V is TRBV7-9; D gene ambiguous. The ends were cut back, 0 bases at V and 6 bases at J, with 11 bases in the middle. Per germline, CDR1 SEHNR and CDR2 FQNEAQ (reference sequence). The CDR3 is 14 amino acids. The part of the CDR3 DNA that was read is TGTGCCAGCAGCTTAGCCTTATCGGTAGATGGC. This translates into CASSLALSVDG. The complete CDR3 sequence is CASSLALSVDGYTF.

About this clone itself: Read coverage stops 3 residues before the CDR3 terminus; the germline J gene supplies the remainder. V gene TRBV7-6 combines with J gene TRBJ2-1; TRBD1 aligns across 7 bases. CDR3 length equals 16 residues. Looked up from germline, CDR1 is SGHVS and CDR2 is FNYEAQ. J lost 4 bases, V lost 1 base, and 7 bases had no gene match. The CDR3 loop reads CASSLGRPGQYNEQFF. The CDR3 DNA, read in part, is TGTGCCAGCAGCTTAGGACGACCGGGACAGTACAATGAG.

As to this clone: Read sequence stops 3 residues before the CDR3 end, and the germline J gene provides the missing end. The rearrangement joins TRBV7-9 to TRBJ2-2; perhaps TRBD2 as D (5 bases). CDR3 size: 14 residues. CDR1 and CDR2 (germline): SEHNR, FQNEAQ (reference sequence). The part of the CDR3 DNA that was read is TGTGCCAGCAGCTTAGGCCCGGGGTATGAAAAG. Protein: CASSLGPGYEK. The entire CDR3 reads CASSLGPGYEKLFF.

Concerning this clone: The read finishes 3 residues shy of the CDR3 end, and the germline J gene is used to complete it. The J gene is TRBJ1-2, the V gene TRBV6-2 or TRBV6-3, with D possibly TRBD1 on 6 matching bases. V gave up 6 bases and J gave up 4 bases, with 9 bases separating them. The CDR3 is 12 residues long. From germline, CDR1 is MNHEY and CDR2 SVGEGT. Partial CDR3 DNA: TGTGCCAGCAGCCGGACAGTCTATGGC. This sequence encodes CASSRTVYG. The CDR3 reads in full as CASSRTVYGYTF.

Concerning this clone itself: With the read ending 3 residues before the CDR3 end, the germline J gene is used to fill in that end. J is TRBJ2-1 and V is TRBV2; no firm D call. The CDR3 sequence is 13 residues long. Trimming took 7 bases from V and 3 from J, leaving 10 bases between them. Per the germline V gene, CDR1 is SNHLY and CDR2 is FYNNEI. Incomplete CDR3 DNA: TGTGCCAGCATTGGCGGATTCTACAATGAG. It yields the protein CASIGGFYNE. The entire CDR3 protein is CASIGGFYNEQFF.

This clone is labeled medium-sized based on frequency. The CDR3 is cut off 3 residues early in the read; its end comes from the germline J gene. The chain carries TRBV19 and TRBJ2-7; 11 nucleotides align to TRBD2. Germline V gives CDR1 LNHDA, CDR2 SQIVND (reference sequence). With V trimmed by 6 bases and J by 3 bases, 10 bases remained unmatched. This CDR3 region has 16 residues. The covered CDR3 bases are TGTGCCAGTAGCCCATTAACTAGCGGGAGTGTCTACGAG. It encodes CASSPLTSGSVYE. The full CDR3 reads CASSPLTSGSVYEQYF.

A remark on this clone: Read data end 3 residues before the CDR3 end; the end is taken from the germline J gene. J is TRBJ1-1 and V is TRBV2; D call uncertain. The V gene lost 7 bases and the J gene lost 3 bases, with 6 bases spanning the gap. The CDR3 sequence is 11 residues long. Germline-derived CDR1 and CDR2 are SNHLY and FYNNEI. CDR3 DNA, as far as it was read: TGTGCCAGCAAAAGGGACACTGAA. It is translated as CASKRDTE. The CDR3 in its entirety is CASKRDTEAFF.

About this clone: The read is 3 residues too short to cover the CDR3 end, so that end is filled in from the germline J gene. The V gene is TRBV18, the J gene TRBJ1-2, with D possibly matching TRBD1 (5 bases). The CDR3 has 15 residues. Per the germline V gene, CDR1 is KGHSH and CDR2 is LQKENI. The CDR3 loop is CASSSSGGAYNDYTF. The sequenced part of the CDR3 DNA is TGTGCCAGCTCCAGTAGCGGTGGGGCCTACAATGAC.

About this clone itself: From the germline J gene comes the end of the CDR3, since the read stops 3 residues before it. The chain has TRBV20-1 and TRBJ2-7, with D perhaps TRBD2 (7 bases). Germline values: CDR1 DFQATT, CDR2 SNEGSKA (reference sequence). The CDR3 has 13 amino acids. Between the trimmed V and J ends, which lost 6 bases and 3 bases, there was a span of 15 bases. The DNA read from the CDR3 is TGCAGTGCCGAGGGGGGGGCCAGCTACGAG. It yields the protein CSAEGGASYE. The CDR3 in its entirety is CSAEGGASYEQYF.

Concerning this clone itself: With the read ending 3 residues before the CDR3 end, the germline J gene is used to fill in that end. The chain carries TRBV2 and TRBJ1-1; D gene unclear. Germline CDR1 is SNHLY and CDR2 is FYNNEI. The germline V and J ends were trimmed by 4 bases and 7 bases, with 16 bases remaining between them. The CDR3 spans 14 residues. The covered CDR3 bases are TGTGCCAGCAGTGGTGGGCTCGGAACCAATGAA. Translated, it gives CASSGGLGTNE. The CDR3, in full, reads CASSGGLGTNEAFF.

As to this clone: Sequencing ends 3 residues short of the CDR3 end; the germline J gene provides the rest. This chain uses TRBV2 with TRBJ1-2; the match to TRBD1 covers 12 bases. The CDR3 has 14 residues. In germline, CDR1 is SNHLY, CDR2 FYNNEI. CDR3 amino acids: CASRAGTGGRGYTF. The covered CDR3 bases are TGTGCCAGCAGAGCCGGGACAGGGGGCCGGGGC.

Turning to this clone: The observed sequence ends 3 residues before the CDR3 terminus, with the missing tail filled in from the germline J gene. This chain connects TRBV19 to TRBJ2-4, with D possibly matching TRBD1 (6 bases). Germline lookup yields CDR1 LNHDA and CDR2 SQIVND (reference sequence). The CDR3 has 14 amino acids. The chain's CDR3 is CASKIGTRNYGQYF. CDR3 DNA (partial): TGTGCCAGCAAGATCGGGACACGGAACTATGGT.

The sequenced CDR3 bases are TGTGCCAGCAGTTACCCCAGCCCCGTGACAGGGACTTACGAG. This gives the protein CASSYPSPVTGTYE. The whole CDR3 protein reads CASSYPSPVTGTYEQYF. The chain links TRBV6-2 or TRBV6-3 to TRBJ2-7, with D possibly matching TRBD1 (7 bases). With the read ending 3 residues before the CDR3 end, the germline J gene is used to fill in that end. CDR1 is MNHEY and CDR2 is SVGEGT in the germline V gene. Trimming shortened V by 2 bases and J by 4 bases, and 21 bases separated the two germline ends. The CDR3 is 17 amino acids.

As regards this clone: With the read ending 3 residues before the CDR3 end, the germline J gene is used to fill in that end. V and J are TRBV18 and TRBJ2-7, with 10 bases aligning to TRBD2. The CDR3 has 16 amino acids. Germline V gene data show CDR1 as KGHSH and CDR2 as LQKENI. The trim removed 2 bases at V and 5 bases at J, leaving 9 bases unmatched. CDR3 DNA, as far as it was read: TGTGCCAGCTCACCAAGGCGTCTAGCGGGAGTGGACGAG. Translated, it gives CASSPRRLAGVDE. The whole CDR3 region reads CASSPRRLAGVDEQYF.

Comment on this clone: The CDR3 end falls 3 residues outside the read, so it is completed with the germline J gene. The rearrangement uses TRBV2 and TRBJ2-2; D perhaps matches TRBD1 (5 bases). The CDR3 extends over 17 amino acids. CDR1 and CDR2 from the germline V gene are SNHLY and FYNNEI. The DNA read from the CDR3 is TGTGCCAGCAGTGTTAACAGAATTTCCTCTGGGGCCAACGTG. Residues: CASSVNRISSGANV. The whole CDR3 protein reads CASSVNRISSGANVLFF.

Worth noting for this clone: The CDR3 is cut off 3 residues early in the read; its end comes from the germline J gene. This chain joins TRBV6-2 or TRBV6-3 and TRBJ1-2, with a weak D call TRBD1 (6 bases). The CDR3 runs 13 residues. The germline CDR1 and CDR2 sequences are MNHEY and SVGEGT. CDR3 DNA (partial): TGTGCCATCCGGGGGGACACACTTAAGCAC. Translation: CAIRGDTLKH. The CDR3 as a whole reads CAIRGDTLKHYTF.

Worth noting for this clone: Read sequence stops 3 residues before the CDR3 end, and the germline J gene provides the missing end. The chain is built from TRBV5-1 and TRBJ2-3; 10 bases line up with TRBD2. The germline V gene encodes CDR1 SGHRS and CDR2 YFSETQ. This CDR3 contains 15 residues. With V trimmed by 2 bases and J by 5 bases, 5 bases remained unmatched. Partial CDR3 DNA: TGCGCCAGCAGCTTTGCCAGCGGGGGGGAAGATACG. Translating gives CASSFASGGEDT. The CDR3, in full, reads CASSFASGGEDTQYF. Based on the CDR3 plus reference TRBV5-1 and TRBJ2-3, the full variable domain is KAGVTQTPRYLIKTRGQQVTLSCSPISGHRSVSWYQQTPGQGLQFLFEYFSETQRNKGNFPGRFSGRQFSNSRSEMNVSTLELGDSALYLCASSFASGGEDTQYFGPGTRLTVL.

Details on this clone: The read ends 3 residues before the CDR3 terminus; that terminus is restored from the germline J gene. The V and J genes are TRBV7-9 and TRBJ2-1; weak D call: TRBD2 (6 bases). The V end was cut by 4 bases, the J end by 6 bases, with 13 bases between. CDR1 and CDR2 (germline): SEHNR, FQNEAQ (reference sequence). This CDR3 comprises 14 residues. The CDR3 sequence is CASSSGGTFNEQFF. CDR3 DNA (partial): TGTGCCAGCAGCTCCGGGGGAACGTTCAATGAG. Together with reference TRBV7-9 and TRBJ2-1, the CDR3 gives the full variable domain: DTGVSQNPRHKITKRGQNVTFRCDPISEHNRLYWYRQTLGQGPEFLTYFQNEAQLEKSRLLSDRFSAERPKGSFSTLEIQRTEQGDSAMYLCASSSGGTFNEQFFGPGTRLTVL.

Remarks on this clone: The read terminates 3 residues before the CDR3 end, so the remaining end is supplied by the germline J gene. The V and J genes are TRBV7-9 and TRBJ1-1, with D maybe TRBD1 (5 bases). The V end lost 5 bases, the J end lost 2 bases, and 9 bases lay between the germline ends. CDR1 is SEHNR, CDR2 FQNEAQ, per germline (reference sequence). There are 13 residues in the CDR3. The DNA read from the CDR3 is TGTGCCAGCAGCCGGGGGTCTAACACTGAA. Amino acid sequence: CASSRGSNTE. In full, the CDR3 is CASSRGSNTEAFF.

Notes on this clone: The sequence runs out 3 residues before the end of the CDR3; the remainder is reconstructed from the germline J gene. This chain uses TRBV19 with TRBJ2-7; 14 bases fit TRBD2. Germline V gene sequence: CDR1 LNHDA, CDR2 SQIVND (reference sequence). The CDR3 length is 16 residues. Trimming removed 4 bases from V and 5 bases from J; junction bases left unmatched: 7. Partial CDR3 DNA: TGTGCCAGTAGTACACCGGGACTAGCGGGAGCGGACGAG. This gives the protein CASSTPGLAGADE. The full CDR3 protein is CASSTPGLAGADEQYF. Full variable domain (remainder filled in from reference TRBV19 and TRBJ2-7): DGGITQSPKYLFRKEGQNVTLSCEQNLNHDAMYWYRQDPGQGLRLIYYSQIVNDFQKGDIAEGYSVSREKKESFPLTVTSAQKNPTAFYLCASSTPGLAGADEQYFGPGTRLTVT.